Below, one TCR beta chain is given with its context. The data are from a study of blood T cell repertoires in COVID-19. On the study more broadly: Sites in the United States, Italy and Spain provided acute and convalescent COVID-19 samples. From T cells, B-cell-depleted T cells, or PBMCs came the material, which was cDNA or gDNA.

CDR3 size: 18 residues. Trimming took 5 bases from V and 2 from J, leaving 25 bases between them. Germline lookup yields CDR1 SGHAT and CDR2 FQNNGV. Membership in each cohort depended on participant-reported clinical history. Shortly before study entry, within 2 weeks, exposed participants had met a COVID-19 case. Repertoires were generated with immunoSEQ multiplex PCR, while TCRdb's copy carries only in-frame clones and drops some. Of about 220,000 clones listed, 83% were seen once; the top ten hold 3% to 4.5%. This sequence joins TRBV11-2 and TRBJ2-7; the D is unclear. Source material: PBMCs or T cells enriched from blood (not recorded which). This TCR was recovered from a woman aged 40 to 55 who had been exposed to COVID-19. The CDR3: CASSPLRVLTRSAYEQYF. The CDR3, as DNA: TGTGCCAGCAGCCCACTCAGAGTCTTGACCAGGTCGGCCTACGAGCAGTACTTC.